Listed here are 28 T cell receptor beta chains from one sample, sequenced in a study of CD8+CD57+ T cells in acquired aplastic anemia. Researchers used genomic DNA as the template to profile TCR beta VDJ and CDR3. TCRdb called the reads again in MiXCR, with one record for every CDR3 protein. Of 150,000 to 200,000 distinct CDR3 sequences listed, around 48% were seen once; the top ten hold roughly 1.2%. Patients who underwent sequencing had shown CD8+CD57+ cell expansion by flow cytometry. The sequenced sample was sorted CD4+, CD8+, or CD8+CD57+ T cells (not recorded which) from PBMCs. These receptors were collected from a human donor with aplastic anemia.

A few counts support this clonotype. This rearrangement joins TRBV6-2 or TRBV6-3 to TRBJ2-2; 8 bases map to TRBD1. The V and J ends lost 6 bases and 8 bases, in that order; junction bases with no gene match: 14. Germline lookup yields CDR1 MNHEY and CDR2 SVGEGT. The CDR3 is 16 amino acids. The DNA for the CDR3 is TGTGCCAGCAGATTAGACAGGGGACAACGTTGGGGGGAGCTGTTTTTT. Translated: CASRLDRGQRWGELFF.

V usage is TRBV19 and J usage is TRBJ1-1; no clear D gene. The CDR3 loop spans 13 amino acids. The V gene lost 4 bases and the J gene lost 1 base, with 7 bases spanning the gap. CDR1 LNHDA and CDR2 SQIVND come from the germline V gene (reference sequence). CDR3 protein: CASSSSPNTEAFF. Written as DNA, the CDR3 is TGTGCCAGTAGTAGCTCACCGAACACTGAAGCTTTCTTT.

The V and J genes are TRBV20-1 and TRBJ2-7; D might be TRBD1 or TRBD2, each matching 5 bases. The length of the CDR3 is 14 residues. Trimming pared 6 bases from V and 4 bases from J, leaving 19 bases between. Germline V gives CDR1 DFQATT, CDR2 SNEGSKA (reference sequence). CDR3 loop: CSAAGSGPTYEQYF. The CDR3 DNA follows: TGCAGTGCAGCTGGCTCGGGACCAACTTACGAGCAGTACTTC.

The chain carries TRBV28 and TRBJ2-7, with 8 positions matching TRBD1. Germline CDR1 is MDHEN and CDR2 is SYDVKM. The V gene end was trimmed by 4 bases and the J gene end by 4 bases; junction bases not matched to a gene: 6. The CDR3 covers 14 residues. The CDR3: CASSSGQGGYEQYF. The CDR3, as DNA: TGTGCCAGCAGTTCCGGACAGGGAGGATACGAGCAGTACTTC.

V and J are TRBV5-5 and TRBJ1-5, with D unclear. Looked up from germline, CDR1 is SGHKS and CDR2 is YYEKEE (reference sequence). Deletions cut 0 bases from V and 3 bases from J, with 13 bases between. This CDR3 has 16 residues. The CDR3 protein is CASSLGPRVNNQPQHF. In DNA, the CDR3 is TGTGCCAGCAGCTTGGGTCCCCGGGTCAACAATCAGCCCCAGCATTTT.

This clonotype has at least ten counts. This chain connects TRBV5-8 to TRBJ1-1, with D tentatively TRBD1 (6 bases). The CDR3 has 14 amino acids. Looked up from germline, CDR1 is SGHTS and CDR2 is YDEGEE. V was cut by 6 bases and J by 2 bases, with 14 bases left in between. The CDR3 sequence is CASMTGTHNTEAFF. The CDR3 DNA reads TGTGCCAGCATGACCGGGACACATAACACTGAAGCTTTCTTT. The whole variable domain, filled in from reference TRBV5-8 and TRBJ1-1, reads EAGVTQSPTHLIKTRGQQATLRCSPISGHTSVYWYQQALGLGLQFLLWYDEGEERNRGNFPPRFSGRQFPNYSSELNVNALELEDSALYLCASMTGTHNTEAFFGQGTRLTVV.

As concerns this clonotype: A read error is possible here, since a much larger clone lies one base away. The V call is TRBV5-4, the J call TRBJ2-5; the match to TRBD2 covers 13 bases. The CDR3 runs 13 residues. The germline V gene has CDR1 SGHNT and CDR2 YYREEE (reference sequence). The CDR3 DNA is TGTGCCAGCGGACTAGCGGGGGCCGAGACCCAGCACTTC. The encoded protein is CASGLAGAETQHF. The entire variable domain, with the rest obtained from reference TRBV5-4 and TRBJ2-5, is as follows: ETGVTQSPTHLIKTRGQQVTLRCSSQSGHNTVSWYQQALGQGPQFIFQYYREEENGRGNFPPRFSGLQFPNYSSELNVNALELDDSALYLCASGLAGAETQHFGPGTRLLVL.

This sequence joins TRBV7-9 and TRBJ2-7; TRBD1 aligns across 11 bases. Germline V gives CDR1 SEHNR, CDR2 FQNEAQ (reference sequence). Trimming removed 5 bases from V and 2 bases from J; junction bases left unmatched: 5. This CDR3 is built from 15 residues. In nucleotides, the CDR3 is TGTGCCAGCAGCCTGGGACAGGGGGTGACCTACGAGCAGTACTTC. Translating gives CASSLGQGVTYEQYF. The variable domain in full, completed from reference TRBV7-9 and TRBJ2-7, reads DTGVSQNPRHKITKRGQNVTFRCDPISEHNRLYWYRQTLGQGPEFLTYFQNEAQLEKSRLLSDRFSAERPKGSFSTLEIQRTEQGDSAMYLCASSLGQGVTYEQYFGPGTRLTVT.

As regards this clonotype: This CDR3 fails to terminate in the conserved phenylalanine or tryptophan, so it likely reflects a read error. V and J are TRBV11-2 and TRBJ2-1, with D possibly TRBD2 on 6 matching bases. The CDR3 runs 15 residues. Per the germline V gene, CDR1 is SGHAT and CDR2 is FQNNGV. The V end lost 5 bases, the J end lost 5 bases, and 16 bases lay between the germline ends. The CDR3 sequence: CASSQTSTRDNEQFL. CDR3 nucleotide sequence: TGTGCCAGCAGCCAGACTAGTACTCGAGACAATGAGCAGTTCCTC.

This clonotype was observed many times. CDR3 loop: CASSPLSGSYNEQFF. CDR3 nucleotides: TGCGCCAGCAGCCCCCTGAGCGGGTCCTACAATGAGCAGTTCTTC. The rearrangement links TRBV5-1 to TRBJ2-1, with D maybe TRBD2 (6 bases). The CDR3 consists of 15 residues. V dropped 4 bases and J dropped 1 base, with 12 bases sitting between them. Germline values: CDR1 SGHRS, CDR2 YFSETQ.

V and J are TRBV10-1 and TRBJ2-5, with 12 bases matching TRBD1. Germline CDR1 reads WNHNN; CDR2 reads SYGVQD (reference sequence). The trim removed 10 bases at V and 4 bases at J, leaving 7 bases unmatched. The CDR3 has 14 residues. The CDR3 sequence: CANTGQGASETQYF. In DNA form, the CDR3 reads TGCGCCAATACGGGACAGGGGGCCTCAGAGACCCAGTACTTC.

This chain connects TRBV15 to TRBJ1-2, with a possible D match to TRBD1 (5 bases). V was clipped by 0 bases and J by 4 bases, with 9 bases between them. Looked up from germline, CDR1 is LNHNV and CDR2 is YYDKDF (reference sequence). CDR3 size: 14 residues. The CDR3: CATSRELGPYGYTF. DNA of the CDR3: TGTGCCACCAGCAGAGAGCTGGGACCCTATGGCTACACCTTC. The variable domain in full, with the rest retrieved from reference TRBV15 and TRBJ1-2, is DAMVIQNPRYQVTQFGKPVTLSCSQTLNHNVMYWYQQKSSQAPKLLFHYYDKDFNNEADTPDNFQSRRPNTSFCFLDIRSPGLGDTAMYLCATSRELGPYGYTFGSGTRLTVV.

This clonotype was recorded many times. V usage is TRBV5-1 and J usage is TRBJ2-5, with a possible D match to TRBD2 (7 bases). V shed 1 base and J shed 0 bases, with 19 bases lying between them. CDR1 and CDR2 (germline): SGHRS, YFSETQ. The CDR3 contains 18 residues. The chain's CDR3 is CASSLPGAGAKYQETQYF. The DNA of the CDR3 is TGCGCCAGCAGCTTGCCGGGGGCGGGGGCCAAGTACCAAGAGACCCAGTACTTC.

The chain is built from TRBV6-2 or TRBV6-3 and TRBJ2-5, with D unresolved. CDR3 length: 14 residues. Germline values: CDR1 MNHEY, CDR2 SVGEGT. V lost 10 bases and J lost 3, with 18 bases in between. DNA for the CDR3: TGTGCCACCCGGGCCGGGTGGACCGAAGAGACCCAGTACTTC. Encoded protein: CATRAGWTEETQYF.

For this clonotype: Possible read error: a much larger clone is one base away. V is TRBV6-5 and J is TRBJ1-2, with unresolved D. Germline V gives CDR1 MNHEY, CDR2 SVGAGI. The CDR3 runs to 13 residues. CDR3 DNA sequence: TGTGCCAGCAGTTCCGGTGCTAACTATGGCTACGCCTTC. Translating it yields CASSSGANYGYAF.

The chain recombines TRBV2 with TRBJ2-5; TRBD2 agrees at 7 bases. Per germline, CDR1 SNHLY and CDR2 FYNNEI. The CDR3 covers 14 residues. V shed 6 bases and J 6 bases; nucleotides not matched to a gene: 10. CDR3 coding DNA: TGTGCCAGCAGCCTAACTAGCGCTGAGAAGACCCAGTACTTC. Encoded protein: CASSLTSAEKTQYF.

This clonotype showed up just once. Germline and junction disagree at one end, which may indicate a read error. The rearrangement uses TRBV4-2 and TRBJ2-1, with 8 bases fitting TRBD1. This CDR3 has 15 residues. Germline V gives CDR1 LGHNA, CDR2 YNFKEQ. The CDR3 DNA follows: TGTGCCAGCAGCCCGGACAGGGCCTCCTACAATGAGCAGTCCTTC. This encodes CASSPDRASYNEQSF.

As to this clonotype: The DNA is left out, because the CDR3 cannot be placed on it with certainty; the CDR3 is given as TCRdb lists it. The CDR3 sequence is CSVGQGTF. J is TRBJ1-1 and V is TRBV29-1; the table's TRBD1 call for D was not verified on the DNA. From germline, CDR1 is SQVTM and CDR2 ANQGSEA. The CDR3 adds up to 8 amino acids, both ends counted.

This clonotype was counted ten times or more. This rearrangement joins TRBV2 to TRBJ2-3; D is ambiguous. Germline V CDR1 and CDR2: SNHLY, FYNNEI. Trimming shortened V by 3 bases and J by 2 bases, and 12 bases separated the two germline ends. The CDR3 consists of 15 residues. The chain's CDR3 is CASSERLGYTDTQYF. The DNA for the CDR3 is TGTGCCAGCAGTGAGAGGTTGGGGTACACAGATACGCAGTATTTT.

This clonotype was seen at least ten times. The gene calls are TRBV5-5 and TRBJ2-3; D is undetermined. V was trimmed by 1 base and J by 1 base, leaving 7 bases between them. Looked up from germline, CDR1 is SGHKS and CDR2 is YYEKEE (reference sequence). This CDR3 is 14 amino acids long. CDR3 bases: TGTGCCAGCAGCTTGCTAGAAGGCACAGATACGCAGTATTTT. Its protein is CASSLLEGTDTQYF.

Of note for this clonotype: Sequence at one end of the junction differs from germline and may be a read error. The V call is TRBV9, the J call TRBJ1-1, with D possibly TRBD1 on 5 matching bases. There are 15 residues in the CDR3. CDR1 is SGDLS, CDR2 YYNGEE, per germline. The CDR3: CASSVGQRMNTGAFF. CDR3 nucleotides: TGTGCCAGCAGCGTAGGACAGCGCATGAACACTGGAGCTTTCTTT.

The gene calls are TRBV15 and TRBJ1-6; perhaps TRBD1 as D (5 bases). The CDR3 totals 15 residues. Germline loops: CDR1 LNHNV, CDR2 YYDKDF (reference sequence). V shed 3 bases and J shed 10 bases, with 16 bases lying between them. For the CDR3, the DNA is TGTGCCACCAGCAGCTTGGGGCAGCCTCGGTCACCCCTCCACTTT. Translation gives CATSSLGQPRSPLHF.

This clonotype has a count of ten or more. The V call is TRBV19, the J call TRBJ1-4; tentatively, D is TRBD1 (5 bases). V was cut by 3 bases and J by 6 bases, with 11 bases left in between. Germline V gives CDR1 LNHDA, CDR2 SQIVND (reference sequence). There are 14 residues in the CDR3. CDR3 bases: TGTGCCAGTAGTATCCAGGGCGCGGATGAAAAACTGTTTTTT. Translating it yields CASSIQGADEKLFF.

V and J are TRBV29-1 and TRBJ2-7; D may correspond to TRBD1 or TRBD2 (5 bases each). Trimming cost V 0 bases and J 0 bases, with 21 bases left between them. The length of the CDR3 is 18 residues. The V gene's germline CDR1 is SQVTM and CDR2 ANQGSEA. This CDR3 is CSVEDLDGRDGTSYEQYF. For the CDR3, the DNA is TGCAGCGTTGAAGATCTTGACGGCCGGGACGGGACCTCCTACGAGCAGTACTTC.

V gene TRBV29-1 combines with J gene TRBJ2-1, with 7 bases aligning to TRBD1. CDR3 size: 14 residues. The germline V gene encodes CDR1 SQVTM and CDR2 ANQGSEA. J gave up 0 bases and V 7 bases, and 6 bases lay outside the gene matches. The CDR3 reads CSAIRDSSYNEQFF. DNA of the CDR3: TGCAGCGCCATCCGGGACAGCTCCTACAATGAGCAGTTCTTC.

The sample holds a few counts of this clonotype. The chain carries TRBV27 and TRBJ1-1; possibly TRBD1 for D (6 bases). CDR3 length: 14 residues. V lost 5 bases and J lost 7, with 17 bases in between. CDR1 is MNHEY, CDR2 SMNVEV, per germline (reference sequence). CDR3 loop: CASSHRKTGLEAFF. DNA for the CDR3: TGTGCCAGCAGTCACCGAAAGACAGGACTTGAAGCTTTCTTT.

As concerns this clonotype: One end of the junction does not line up with germline, which may come from a read error. CDR3: CASSLGVGLDEQYF. Here the CDR3 DNA reads TGTGCTAGCAGCCTCGGGGTAGGGCTGGACGAGCAGTACTTC. This rearrangement joins TRBV7-7 to TRBJ2-7, with D perhaps TRBD2 (5 bases). CDR1 is SSHAT, CDR2 FNYEAQ, per germline (reference sequence). The CDR3 length is 14 residues. Drawing the rest from reference TRBV7-7 and TRBJ2-7, the complete variable domain is GAGVSQSPRYKVTKRGQDVTLRCDPISSHATLYWYQQALGQGPEFLTYFNYEAQPDKSGLPSDRFSAERPEGSISTLTIQRTEQRDSAMYRCASSLGVGLDEQYFGPGTRLTVT.

CDR3: CASSEGGGGVGSGNTIYF. CDR3 sequence (DNA): TGTGCCAGCAGTGAAGGAGGAGGGGGGGTAGGCTCTGGAAACACCATATATTTT. This chain links TRBV6-1 with TRBJ1-3, with D possibly matching TRBD1 (6 bases). The CDR3 totals 18 residues. Germline CDR1 and CDR2: MNHNS and SASEGT. The V gene lost 1 base and the J gene lost 0 bases, with 16 bases spanning the gap.